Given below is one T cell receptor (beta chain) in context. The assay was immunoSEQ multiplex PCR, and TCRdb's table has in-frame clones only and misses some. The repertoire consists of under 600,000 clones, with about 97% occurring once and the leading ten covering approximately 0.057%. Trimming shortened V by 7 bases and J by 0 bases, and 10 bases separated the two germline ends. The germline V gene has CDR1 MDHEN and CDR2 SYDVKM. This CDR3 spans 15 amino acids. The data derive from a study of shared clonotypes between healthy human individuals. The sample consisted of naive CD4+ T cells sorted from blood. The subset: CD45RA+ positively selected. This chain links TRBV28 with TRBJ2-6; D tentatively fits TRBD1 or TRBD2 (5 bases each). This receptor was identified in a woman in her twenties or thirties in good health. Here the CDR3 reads CASIGDASGANVLTF. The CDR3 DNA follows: TGTGCCAGCATAGGGGACGCCTCTGGGGCCAACGTCCTGACTTTC.